These 25 T cell receptor beta chains were sequenced from one sample in a study of cytomegalovirus exposure and HLA in healthy donors. Amplification used 60 Vbeta primers and 13 Jbeta primers. Profiling relied on immunoSEQ multiplex PCR, and the TCRdb table lists in-frame clones only, not all of them. The sample gives 90,000 to 120,000 clones, around 84% of which show up once; less than 1.5% is in the top ten. The sample was PBMCs. These receptors were taken from a young woman in good health and CMV-seronegative.

The chain has TRBV6-5 and TRBJ1-6; 8 nucleotides align to TRBD1. CDR3 length: 15 amino acids. Germline V gene data show CDR1 as MNHEY and CDR2 as SVGAGI. V lost 4 bases to trimming and J lost 5 bases; unmatched junction nucleotides: 4. The CDR3 sequence is CASSFDRGDNSPLHF. CDR3 nucleotides: TGTGCCAGCAGTTTCGACAGGGGTGATAATTCACCCCTCCACTTT.

The V and J genes are TRBV7-9 and TRBJ1-5; D gene uncertain. The CDR3 covers 14 residues. Germline V lookup: CDR1 SEHNR, CDR2 FQNEAQ (reference sequence). Trimming took 3 bases from V and 1 from J, leaving 7 bases between them. CDR3 amino acids: CASSFTGSNQPQHF. DNA of the CDR3: TGTGCCAGCAGCTTCACCGGGAGCAATCAGCCCCAGCATTTT.

The gene calls are TRBV7-9 and TRBJ1-4, with TRBD1 matching 9 bases. Germline loops: CDR1 SEHNR, CDR2 FQNEAQ (reference sequence). J was trimmed by 8 bases and V by 4 bases; bases with no gene match: 5. This CDR3 spans 14 amino acids. CDR3 in amino acids: CASSSQGAREKLFF. CDR3 DNA: TGTGCCAGCAGCTCACAGGGGGCTAGGGAAAAACTGTTTTTT.

The V call is TRBV28, the J call TRBJ1-6; the match to TRBD1 covers 7 bases. Trimming cost V 5 bases and J 8 bases; bases outside gene matches: 15. The CDR3 length is 17 residues. Germline V gives CDR1 MDHEN, CDR2 SYDVKM. In nucleotides, the CDR3 is TGTGCCAGCAGTCTGTGGACAGGCGAGATGCCCTATTCACCCCTCCACTTT. Translation: CASSLWTGEMPYSPLHF.

The chain employs TRBV4-1 and TRBJ2-1; 14 bases align to TRBD2. The CDR3 extends over 16 amino acids. From germline, CDR1 is MGHRA and CDR2 YSYEKL. V lost 1 base to trimming and J lost 4 bases; unmatched junction nucleotides: 0. The CDR3 region is CASSQGTSGGYNEQFF. CDR3 bases: TGCGCCAGCAGCCAAGGGACTAGCGGGGGGTACAATGAGCAGTTCTTC.

This rearrangement joins TRBV7-2 to TRBJ2-5; 9 positions agree with TRBD1. The J call could be wrong; TRBJ2-7 is a better fit for the DNA end. The length of the CDR3 is 14 residues. From germline, CDR1 is SGHTA and CDR2 FQGNSA. The CDR3 here is CASSVVGTGREQYF. The CDR3 bases are TGTGCCAGCAGCGTAGTGGGGACAGGGCGCGAGCAGTACTTC.

This clone has just one count. The gene calls are TRBV25-1 and TRBJ2-1; 16 bases are shared with TRBD2. CDR1 is MGHDK, CDR2 SYGVNS, per germline. Trimming removed 6 bases from V and 7 bases from J; junction bases left unmatched: 12. CDR3 size: 18 residues. CDR3 DNA sequence: TGTGCCAGCAGGGGGACTAGCGGGAGGGCTCACCATCGTAATGAGCAGTTCTTC. It yields the protein CASRGTSGRAHHRNEQFF. Combining the CDR3 with reference TRBV25-1 and TRBJ2-1 gives the whole variable domain EADIYQTPRYLVIGTGKKITLECSQTMGHDKMYWYQQDPGMELHLIHYSYGVNSTEKGDLSSESTVSRIRTEHFPLTLESARPSHTSQYLCASRGTSGRAHHRNEQFFGPGTRLTVL.

The rearrangement uses TRBV9 and TRBJ2-7; 7 bases match TRBD2. Germline-derived CDR1 and CDR2 are SGDLS and YYNGEE. The trim removed 3 bases at V and 4 bases at J, leaving 7 bases unmatched. The CDR3 is made up of 14 amino acids. In nucleotides, the CDR3 is TGTGCCAGCAGCGCGTCATCCGGGAGGTACGAGCAGTACTTC. This gives the protein CASSASSGRYEQYF.

This chain joins TRBV9 and TRBJ1-1, with a possible D match to TRBD1 (6 bases). Germline-derived CDR1 and CDR2 are SGDLS and YYNGEE. Trimming took 3 bases from V and 1 from J, leaving 16 bases between them. The CDR3 totals 16 residues. This chain's CDR3 is CASSEAGVGSNTEAFF. CDR3 in DNA: TGTGCCAGCAGCGAAGCAGGGGTGGGGTCGAACACTGAAGCTTTCTTT. The variable domain in full, with the rest retrieved from reference TRBV9 and TRBJ1-1, is DSGVTQTPKHLITATGQRVTLRCSPRSGDLSVYWYQQSLDQGLQFLIQYYNGEERAKGNILERFSAQQFPDLHSELNLSSLELGDSALYFCASSEAGVGSNTEAFFGQGTRLTVV.

J is TRBJ2-3 and V is TRBV11-2; D may be TRBD1 (7 bases). The CDR3 loop spans 16 amino acids. Deletions cut 1 base from V and 1 base from J, with 12 bases between. Germline V gene sequence: CDR1 SGHAT, CDR2 FQNNGV. The CDR3 DNA is TGTGCCAGCAGCTTAGGGGCAGGGGGGCGCACAGATACGCAGTATTTT. Amino acids: CASSLGAGGRTDTQYF.

The gene calls are TRBV4-1 and TRBJ1-2; D gene ambiguous. The V gene lost 1 base and the J gene lost 0 bases, with 3 bases spanning the gap. This CDR3 has 13 residues. Per the germline V gene, CDR1 is MGHRA and CDR2 is YSYEKL. The CDR3 region has the DNA TGCGCCAGCAGCCAAGCTACTAACTATGGCTACACCTTC. Encoded protein: CASSQATNYGYTF.

V usage is TRBV5-4 and J usage is TRBJ2-5; TRBD2 matches 11 bases. The trim removed 0 bases at V and 2 bases at J, leaving 12 bases unmatched. Germline CDR1 and CDR2: SGHNT and YYREEE (reference sequence). The CDR3 is 19 amino acids. For the CDR3, the DNA is TGTGCCAGCAGCTTGGGCCACGGATCTAGCGGGAGGCTTCAAGAGACCCAGTACTTC. This encodes CASSLGHGSSGRLQETQYF.

The chain has TRBV4-3 and TRBJ2-7; TRBD2 is a possible D gene (5 bases). V lost 5 bases and J 6 bases, leaving 14 bases between the germline ends. The CDR3 consists of 13 residues. Germline CDR1 is LGHNA and CDR2 is YSLEER. The chain's CDR3 is CASSYRTSGEQYF. In DNA, the CDR3 is TGCGCCAGCAGCTACCGAACTAGTGGCGAGCAGTACTTC.

This clone was seen once. V is TRBV27 and J is TRBJ2-1; 8 nucleotides line up with TRBD1. The CDR3 has 13 residues. Germline CDR1 is MNHEY and CDR2 is SMNVEV (reference sequence). V was clipped by 8 bases and J by 8 bases; unmatched bases: 8. The CDR3: CASQGQGGDEQFF. The CDR3 nucleotides are TGTGCCAGCCAAGGACAGGGAGGTGATGAGCAGTTCTTC.

The V call is TRBV14, the J call TRBJ2-3; no reliable D call. Germline values: CDR1 SGHDN, CDR2 FVKESK. This CDR3 region has 13 residues. The V end lost 4 bases, the J end lost 4 bases, and 9 bases lay between the germline ends. This CDR3 reads CASSPRVPDTQYF. The CDR3 DNA follows: TGTGCCAGCAGCCCGAGAGTGCCAGATACGCAGTATTTT.

Only one count was recorded for this clone. The chain employs TRBV7-8 and TRBJ1-1; D unresolved. V lost 5 bases, J lost 6 bases, and 13 bases lay in between. The CDR3 length is 13 residues. CDR1 is SGHVS, CDR2 FQNEAQ, per germline. CDR3 sequence reads: CASSHLMAAEAFF. CDR3 in DNA: TGTGCCAGCAGCCACCTAATGGCGGCTGAAGCTTTCTTT.

The V and J genes are TRBV7-2 and TRBJ2-5, with 10 bases matching TRBD2. Germline-derived CDR1 and CDR2 are SGHTA and FQGNSA. The trim removed 1 base at V and 2 bases at J, leaving 7 bases unmatched. The CDR3 is made up of 17 amino acids. CDR3 region: CASSLGPSGGGQETQYF. As DNA, the CDR3 is TGTGCCAGCAGCTTAGGCCCCAGCGGGGGGGGGCAAGAGACCCAGTACTTC.

This chain links TRBV5-8 with TRBJ2-2; D unresolved. This CDR3 comprises 13 residues. Germline lookup yields CDR1 SGHTS and CDR2 YDEGEE. V was clipped by 5 bases and J by 4 bases, with 9 bases between them. CDR3 residues: CASRRTGTGELFF. Written as DNA, the CDR3 is TGTGCCAGCAGGAGAACGGGCACCGGGGAGCTGTTTTTT.

A single count supports this clone. V and J are TRBV5-1 and TRBJ2-3, with 13 bases matching TRBD2. In germline, CDR1 is SGHRS, CDR2 YFSETQ. CDR3 length: 17 residues. V was clipped by 1 base and J by 9 bases; unmatched bases: 11. The CDR3 is CASSLSRLAGGPGTQYF. Written as DNA, the CDR3 is TGCGCCAGCAGCTTGTCTCGACTAGCGGGGGGCCCCGGGACGCAGTATTTT.

This sequence joins TRBV11-2 and TRBJ2-7; TRBD1 might be the D (6 bases). CDR3 length: 14 amino acids. The germline gives CDR1 SGHAT, CDR2 FQNNGV. V gave up 5 bases and J gave up 7 bases, with 18 bases separating them. CDR3 nucleotide sequence: TGTGCCAGCAGCCCCCGGGACACTTACGTGGAGCAGTACTTC. As protein: CASSPRDTYVEQYF.

The chain carries TRBV4-1 and TRBJ1-1; TRBD1 matches 8 bases. CDR1 is MGHRA, CDR2 YSYEKL, per germline. V was pared by 3 bases and J by 2 bases, with 8 bases of the junction left unmatched. This CDR3 is 16 amino acids long. The DNA for the CDR3 is TGCGCCAGCAGCCATACACGGACAGGGAGAAACACTGAAGCTTTCTTT. Encoded protein: CASSHTRTGRNTEAFF.

The V gene is TRBV30, the J gene TRBJ2-3, with a possible D match to TRBD2 (5 bases). CDR1 is GTSNPN, CDR2 SVGIG, per germline (reference sequence). Trimming shortened V by 4 bases and J by 6 bases, and 14 bases separated the two germline ends. The CDR3 runs to 13 residues. CDR3 amino acids: CAWNAGSGDTQYF. The CDR3 nucleotides are TGTGCCTGGAACGCGGGCTCGGGGGATACGCAGTATTTT.

The chain joins TRBV28 to TRBJ2-5; D ambiguous. The J call may be faulty, since TRBJ2-7 better matches the DNA end. The germline gives CDR1 MDHEN, CDR2 SYDVKM. The CDR3 spans 14 residues. CDR3 bases: TGTGCCAGCAGCGCCTGGGCAGAATCCTACGAGCAGTACTTC. This gives the protein CASSAWAESYEQYF.

The rearrangement joins TRBV5-1 to TRBJ2-7, with TRBD1 matching 9 bases. The CDR3 consists of 15 residues. V trimming: 0 bases; J trimming: 1 base; junction bases outside the gene matches: 2. Germline CDR1 and CDR2: SGHRS and YFSETQ. The CDR3 bases are TGCGCCAGCAGCTTGGCCGGGACAGGGTCCTACGAGCAGTACTTC. It codes for CASSLAGTGSYEQYF.

V is TRBV7-2 and J is TRBJ2-7; D perhaps matches TRBD1 (5 bases). V dropped 1 base and J dropped 5 bases, with 18 bases sitting between them. This CDR3 contains 16 residues. The germline gives CDR1 SGHTA, CDR2 FQGNSA. For the CDR3, the DNA is TGTGCCAGCAGCTTAGGTCAAGGACAACTAACCCACGAGCAGTACTTC. Translated, it gives CASSLGQGQLTHEQYF.